This T cell receptor (beta chain) was observed in a study of CD8 T cells in ankylosing spondylitis. Overall study findings and caveats: Reported data indicate significant enrichment of disease-linked clones within matched ankylosing spondylitis synovial fluid. Seemingly characteristic of ankylosing spondylitis blood was a TCR beta motif consisting of about 8 highly homologous variants.

The CDR3 runs 15 residues. CDR1 and CDR2 (germline): SGDLS, YYNGEE. After removal of 4 bases from V and 0 bases from J, the junction contained 3 bases not matched to a gene. Remarks on this clonotype: Its target is not known.

Via MiXCR, TCRdb re-called the 5' RACE reads, giving one row per CDR3 protein. The profile shows about 840,000 distinct CDR3 sequences, 12% of them singletons. Sequenced material: blood, either unsorted or a sorted T cell fraction (not recorded which). The origin of this receptor is a male donor with ankylosing spondylitis. The chain carries TRBV9 and TRBJ2-1; 8 bases match TRBD2. Written as DNA, the CDR3 is TGTGCCAGCAGCCTGCGGGAGGACTCCTACAATGAGCAGTTCTTC. This translates into CASSLREDSYNEQFF. Based on the CDR3 plus reference TRBV9 and TRBJ2-1, the full variable domain is DSGVTQTPKHLITATGQRVTLRCSPRSGDLSVYWYQQSLDQGLQFLIQYYNGEERAKGNILERFSAQQFPDLHSELNLSSLELGDSALYFCASSLREDSYNEQFFGPGTRLTVL.